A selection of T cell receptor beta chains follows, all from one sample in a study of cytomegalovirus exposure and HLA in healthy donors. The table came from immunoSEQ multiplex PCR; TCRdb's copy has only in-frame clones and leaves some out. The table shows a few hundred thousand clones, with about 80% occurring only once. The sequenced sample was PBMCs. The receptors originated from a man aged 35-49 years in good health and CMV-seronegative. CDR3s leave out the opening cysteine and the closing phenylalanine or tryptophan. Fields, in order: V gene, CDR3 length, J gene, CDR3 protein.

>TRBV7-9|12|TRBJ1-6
ASSSSGINSPLH
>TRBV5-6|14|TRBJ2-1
ASSLDRLSSYNEQF
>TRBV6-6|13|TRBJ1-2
ASSSEETGGRGYT
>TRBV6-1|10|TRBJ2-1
ASKPYINEQF
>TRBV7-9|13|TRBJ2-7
ASSLTGQGGYEQY
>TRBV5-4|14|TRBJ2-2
ASREGLLGNTGELF
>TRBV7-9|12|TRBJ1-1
SSSLVAGATEAF
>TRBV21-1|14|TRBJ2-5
ASRYRLTSGEETQY
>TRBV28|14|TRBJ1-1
ASSPVAGGLRTEAF
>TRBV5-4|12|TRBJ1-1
ASSLVGAGVEAF
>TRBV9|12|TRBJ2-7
ASSGDRGGYEQY
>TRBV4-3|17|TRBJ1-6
ASSLIMGTGEDWNSPLH
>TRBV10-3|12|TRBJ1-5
AISEMGNNQPQH
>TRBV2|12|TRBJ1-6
ASSLGRENSPLH
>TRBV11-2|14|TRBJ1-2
ASSQVNPGLLYGYT
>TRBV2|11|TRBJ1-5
ASSGTGGQPQH
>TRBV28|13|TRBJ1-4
ASSLAGEFNEKLF
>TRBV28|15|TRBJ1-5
ASKKPSGTSLNQPQH